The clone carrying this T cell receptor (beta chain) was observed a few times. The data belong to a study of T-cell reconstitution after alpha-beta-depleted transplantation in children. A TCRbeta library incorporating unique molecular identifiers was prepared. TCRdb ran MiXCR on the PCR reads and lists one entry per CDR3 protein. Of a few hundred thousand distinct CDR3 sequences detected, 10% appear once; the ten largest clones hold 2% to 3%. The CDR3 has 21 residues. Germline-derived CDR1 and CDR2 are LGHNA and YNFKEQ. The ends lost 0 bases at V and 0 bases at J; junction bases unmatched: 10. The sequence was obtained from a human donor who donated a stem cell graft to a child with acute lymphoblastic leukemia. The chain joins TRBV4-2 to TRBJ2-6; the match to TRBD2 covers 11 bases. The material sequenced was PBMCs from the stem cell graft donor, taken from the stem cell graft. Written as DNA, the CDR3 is TGTGCCAGCAGCCAAGAGTTCGGTGGACTAGCGGGCCCCTCTGGGGCCAACGTCCTGACTTTC. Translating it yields CASSQEFGGLAGPSGANVLTF.